This entry features one T cell receptor beta chain sequence. What it binds is unknown. These data belong to a study of a mutant IDH1 vaccine in newly diagnosed glioma. Study context: Following radiotherapy alone, or alongside temozolomide cycles, vaccination was started after an interval of 4-6 weeks. Patients were pretreated with radiotherapy, temozolomide, or both, mostly both.

Method: immunoSEQ multiplex PCR; TCRdb's copy keeps in-frame clones and lacks some. The sample lists approximately 82,000 clones, 75% to 85% occurring once. Germline V gene data show CDR1 as SGDLS and CDR2 as YYNGEE. The CDR3 has 13 residues. The V gene lost 4 bases and the J gene lost 7 bases, with 14 bases spanning the gap. Time point here: week 23, last vaccination. Doses of 300 ug of mutant IDH1 20-mer peptide were given with topical imiquimod. Every donor had a new WHO grade 3 or 4 astrocytoma that was IDH1-mutant, with loss of nuclear ATRX. The sample here was PBMCs, taken from a glioma patient whose treatment included an IDH1 peptide vaccine. The source of this sequence is a man aged 25 to 40 with glioma. Some clones in this sample may be carry-over from other donors' samples. V usage is TRBV9 and J usage is TRBJ1-1; the D is unclear. The CDR3 is CASSPTGKGEAFF. The DNA for the CDR3 is TGTGCCAGCAGCCCGACCGGGAAGGGTGAAGCTTTCTTT. Complete variable domain (other parts from reference TRBV9 and TRBJ1-1): DSGVTQTPKHLITATGQRVTLRCSPRSGDLSVYWYQQSLDQGLQFLIQYYNGEERAKGNILERFSAQQFPDLHSELNLSSLELGDSALYFCASSPTGKGEAFFGQGTRLTVV.